Sequencing of this T cell receptor beta chain was carried out in a study of response to subunit inactivated influenza vaccine. Study conclusions and caveats: With each seasonal influenza vaccination, the authors suggested, few new T cells are recruited.

The CDR3 consists of 16 residues. V was clipped by 5 bases and J by 0 bases, with 14 bases between them. Germline V lookup: CDR1 ENHRY, CDR2 SYGVKD. TCRdb reanalysed the RT-PCR reads using MiXCR and keeps one entry per CDR3 protein. Here the sample spans hundreds of thousands of distinct CDR3 sequences, 25% being singletons. Comment on this clonotype: Its antigen is as yet unknown.

This chain links TRBV10-3 with TRBJ2-1; the D is unclear. Source: CD4+ T cells sorted from PBMCs, taken more than 4 days after vaccination. The origin of this receptor is a man aged 50 or older who received an inactivated influenza vaccine. The DNA for the CDR3 is TGTGCCATCAGTATAAACACGCTGTCCTCCTACAATGAGCAGTTCTTC. Amino acid sequence: CAISINTLSSYNEQFF.